The present entry profiles one T cell receptor beta chain with its context. Its antigen is unknown. Clones were sequenced by immunoSEQ multiplex PCR, and TCRdb holds only the in-frame ones, with some missing. Of some 40,000 clones in the sample, more than 80% were seen once. Germline CDR1 reads MGHRA; CDR2 reads YSYEKL. CDR3 length: 12 amino acids. V dropped 4 bases and J dropped 9 bases, with 10 bases sitting between them. This record belongs to a study of somatic mutations in cytotoxic T cells in rheumatoid arthritis. Notes on the study in general: Antigens recognized by the expanded CD8+ clones were unknown. The CD8+ clonality of rheumatoid arthritis patients increased with age, whereas that of healthy controls did not.

This chain links TRBV4-1 with TRBJ2-1; TRBD2 is a possible D gene (5 bases). The sample comprised CD8+ T cells sorted from blood. The sequence derives from a man aged 40-49 years in good health. The CDR3: CASSPSLGEQFF. CDR3 nucleotides: TGCGCCAGCAGCCCTAGCCTCGGTGAGCAGTTCTTC.